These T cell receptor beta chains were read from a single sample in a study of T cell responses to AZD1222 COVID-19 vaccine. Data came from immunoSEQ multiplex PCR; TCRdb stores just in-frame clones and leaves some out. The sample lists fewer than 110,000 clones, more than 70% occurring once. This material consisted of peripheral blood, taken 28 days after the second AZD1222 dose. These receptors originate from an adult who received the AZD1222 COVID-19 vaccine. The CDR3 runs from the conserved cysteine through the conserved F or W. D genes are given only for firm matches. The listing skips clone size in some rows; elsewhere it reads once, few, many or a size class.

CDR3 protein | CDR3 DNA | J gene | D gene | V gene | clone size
CAWSPVGWGRRTEAFF | TGTGCCTGGAGCCCCGTAGGGTGGGGTAGGAGGACTGAAGCTTTCTTT | TRBJ1-1 | NA | TRBV30 | NA
CASSTLGTDLGNTIYF | TGTGCCAGCTCAACCCTCGGGACGGATCTCGGAAACACCATATATTTT | TRBJ1-3 | NA | TRBV18 | NA
CASSVGHTNYGYTF | TGTGCCAGCAGCGTCGGGCATACTAACTATGGCTACACCTTC | TRBJ1-2 | NA | TRBV9 | NA
CASSLVESYEQYF | TGTGCCAGCAGCTTAGTGGAGTCCTACGAGCAGTACTTC | TRBJ2-7 | NA | TRBV11-1 | NA
CASTVMQVSGNTIYF | TGTGCCAGCACCGTGATGCAGGTATCGGGAAACACCATATATTTT | TRBJ1-3 | NA | TRBV7-9 | once
CASSSLRGNDEQFF | TGTGCCAGCAGTTCGCTCAGGGGCAACGATGAGCAGTTCTTC | TRBJ2-1 | NA | TRBV6-5 | NA
CASSLETGISPLHF | TGCGCCAGCAGCTTGGAGACAGGGATTTCACCCCTCCACTTT | TRBJ1-6 | TRBD1 | TRBV5-1 | NA
CASSLATRISTDTQYF | TGTGCCAGCAGCTTGGCCACTAGGATTAGCACAGATACGCAGTATTTT | TRBJ2-3 | NA | TRBV5-4 | NA
CASQNGNQPQHF | TGTGCCAGCCAAAATGGGAATCAGCCCCAGCATTTT | TRBJ1-5 | NA | TRBV28 | NA
CASSLATRKQYF | TGTGCCAGCAGCCTAGCTACTAGGAAGCAGTACTTC | TRBJ2-7 | NA | TRBV7-2 | NA
CASSSLPGRSDTQYF | TGTGCCAGCAGCTCGCTTCCAGGGCGTAGCGATACGCAGTATTTT | TRBJ2-3 | NA | TRBV5-4 | NA
CASSLFSGTDTQYF | TGTGCCAGCAGCTTATTCTCAGGGACGGATACGCAGTATTTT | TRBJ2-3 | NA | TRBV7-9 | NA
CASSVGAGGLGDTQYF | TGTGCCAGCAGCGTAGGAGCGGGGGGGCTGGGCGATACGCAGTATTTT | TRBJ2-3 | TRBD2 | TRBV9 | NA
CASSLSSSNEQFF | TGTGCCAGCAGTTTATCGAGTTCGAATGAGCAGTTCTTC | TRBJ2-1 | NA | TRBV27 | NA
CATSRAGTASYEQYF | TGTGCCACCAGCAGAGCCGGGACAGCCTCCTACGAGCAGTACTTC | TRBJ2-7 | TRBD1 | TRBV15 | NA
CASSPPMGGPTEAFF | TGCGCCAGCAGCCCGCCGATGGGGGGTCCAACTGAAGCTTTCTTT | TRBJ1-1 | NA | TRBV5-1 | NA
CASRGDRETPNYGYTF | TGTGCCAGTAGGGGAGACAGGGAGACGCCGAACTATGGCTACACCTTC | TRBJ1-2 | TRBD1 | TRBV19 | NA
CASSSLGYNSPLHF | TGTGCCAGCAGTAGCCTGGGGTATAATTCACCCCTCCACTTT | TRBJ1-6 | NA | TRBV28 | NA
CASSPNVAGARYEQYF | TGTGCCAGCAGCCCCAACGTAGCGGGAGCTAGGTACGAGCAGTACTTC | TRBJ2-7 | TRBD2 | TRBV9 | NA
CASSLEQNEQFF | TGCGCCAGCAGCTTGGAGCAAAATGAGCAGTTCTTC | TRBJ2-1 | NA | TRBV5-1 | NA
CASGSDPDTQYF | TGTGCCAGCGGTTCCGATCCGGATACGCAGTATTTT | TRBJ2-3 | NA | TRBV6-2/TRBV6-3 | NA
CASSIRQGAYEQYF | TGTGCCAGCAGCATCCGACAGGGGGCCTACGAGCAGTACTTC | TRBJ2-7 | NA | TRBV21-1 | NA
CASSLGGQGWAGELFF | TGTGCCAGCAGCTTAGGGGGCCAGGGCTGGGCCGGGGAGCTGTTTTTT | TRBJ2-2 | NA | TRBV7-2 | NA
CASSYSTAPQYF | TGTGCCAGCAGTTACTCGACGGCCCCCCAGTACTTC | TRBJ2-5 | NA | TRBV6-2/TRBV6-3 | NA
CASSLEGGGPGDTQYF | TGCGCCAGCAGCTTGGAGGGGGGAGGGCCCGGAGATACGCAGTATTTT | TRBJ2-3 | NA | TRBV5-1 | NA
CSATDRSGVNTGELFF | TGCAGTGCTACTGACAGGAGCGGGGTGAACACCGGGGAGCTGTTTTTT | TRBJ2-2 | NA | TRBV20-1 | NA
CASSLARGGLETQYF | TGCGCCAGCAGCTTGGCCAGAGGGGGCTTGGAGACCCAGTACTTC | TRBJ2-5 | TRBD1 | TRBV5-1 | NA
CASSLGLAVEQFF | TGTGCCAGCAGCTTAGGACTAGCCGTTGAGCAGTTCTTC | TRBJ2-1 | TRBD2 | TRBV5-6 | NA
CASSYRVSNQPQHF | TGTGCCAGCAGTTACAGGGTATCCAATCAGCCCCAGCATTTT | TRBJ1-5 | NA | TRBV27 | NA
CASRDSGELFF | TGTGCCAGCAGAGATTCCGGGGAGCTGTTTTTT | TRBJ2-2 | NA | TRBV2 | NA
CASSEKASGSGSPLHF | TGTGCCAGCAGTGAAAAGGCTTCGGGCAGCGGGTCACCCCTCCACTTT | TRBJ1-6 | NA | TRBV6-1 | once
CASSKRRGAQYF | TGTGCCAGCAGTAAGCGCCGTGGGGCCCAGTACTTC | TRBJ2-5 | NA | TRBV6-2/TRBV6-3 | NA
CASSPEGSQYF | TGTGCCAGCAGCCCGGAGGGATCGCAGTATTTT | TRBJ2-3 | NA | TRBV5-8 | NA
CASSSGQHQPQHF | TGTGCCAGCAGCTCGGGGCAGCATCAGCCCCAGCATTTT | TRBJ1-5 | NA | TRBV7-2 | few
CASSLGQGNEQYF | TGTGCCAGCAGCTTGGGACAGGGCAACGAGCAGTACTTC | TRBJ2-7 | TRBD1 | TRBV28 | NA
CASSLVGTSGRVREQFF | TGTGCCAGCAGCTTAGTGGGGACTAGCGGGAGAGTAAGAGAGCAGTTCTTC | TRBJ2-1 | TRBD2 | TRBV7-2 | NA
CATSGSNYEQYF | TGTGCCACCAGCGGGAGTAACTACGAGCAGTACTTC | TRBJ2-7 | TRBD2 | TRBV28 | NA
CVGQRANTEAFF | TGTGTCGGGCAGCGGGCGAACACTGAAGCTTTCTTT | TRBJ1-1 | NA | TRBV7-9 | NA
CASSSITSGEGYEQYF | TGTGCCAGCAGCTCAATCACGTCGGGGGAGGGCTACGAGCAGTACTTC | TRBJ2-7 | TRBD2 | TRBV11-2 | NA
CASSLEYNQPQHF | TGCGCCAGCAGCCTGGAATACAATCAGCCCCAGCATTTT | TRBJ1-5 | NA | TRBV5-1 | NA
CASSSLGGTGQPQHF | TGTGCCAGCAGTTCCCTCGGGGGGACCGGTCAGCCCCAGCATTTT | TRBJ1-5 | NA | TRBV28 | NA